The rows below give T cell receptor beta chains drawn from one sample of a study of spatial heterogeneity in lung cancer. TCRdb fed the 5' RACE reads into MiXCR, producing one record per CDR3 protein. The table shows roughly 80,000 distinct CDR3 sequences, with around 7.3% occurring only once. The sequencing here drew on PBMCs, taken at surgery. The receptors come from a male donor with early-stage non-small cell lung cancer. Each CDR3 is given without its conserved first and last residue. D genes are given only for firm matches.

v_call	d_call	j_call	cdr3_aa
TRBV20-1	.	TRBJ2-2	SARDLFSENTGELF
TRBV29-1	.	TRBJ2-3	SVVSGRTQY
TRBV7-2	.	TRBJ2-4	ASSLSGATGNIQY
TRBV5-1	.	TRBJ1-1	ASSLDQGRPEAF
TRBV19	.	TRBJ1-5	ASSHIFSRDQPQH
TRBV28	.	TRBJ1-5	ASDQVYSNQPQH
TRBV6-5	TRBD1	TRBJ2-5	ASSYTQGVGETQY
TRBV29-1	.	TRBJ2-5	SVEGPQGGRLETQY
TRBV30	TRBD1	TRBJ1-5	AWAVGQGDQPQH
TRBV27	.	TRBJ1-1	ASPGPVNTEAF
TRBV12-3/TRBV12-4	.	TRBJ1-1	ASSFGLLIVNTEAF
TRBV27	.	TRBJ2-1	ASSLSAGPYALDEQF
TRBV20-1	TRBD2	TRBJ2-1	SARDQKLAGLYNEQF
TRBV7-9	.	TRBJ2-1	ASSLGQPYSYNEQF
TRBV3-1	.	TRBJ2-7	ASSLLITAYEQY
TRBV20-1	.	TRBJ2-5	SAIYYQETQY
TRBV2	TRBD1	TRBJ1-1	ASTLQGALTNTEAF
TRBV4-2	.	TRBJ2-7	ASSQGRLAYEQY
TRBV6-6	TRBD1	TRBJ1-5	ASSIQGEMAQPQH
TRBV7-2	TRBD1	TRBJ1-5	ASSRDRGLSSNQPQH
TRBV4-3	TRBD2	TRBJ2-3	ASSSLSGLAGADTQY
TRBV12-3/TRBV12-4	.	TRBJ1-2	APRGGSGYT
TRBV20-1	.	TRBJ1-1	SARDLRRGAFNEAF
TRBV5-6	.	TRBJ1-6	ASTLGSGLNGNSPLH
TRBV12-3/TRBV12-4	TRBD2	TRBJ2-7	ASSPLGPSGSYEQY
TRBV11-3	.	TRBJ2-3	ASSTRAGTPTDTQY
TRBV5-1	.	TRBJ2-3	ASSFQPTDTQY
TRBV7-9	.	TRBJ2-7	ASSFTGKGGEQY
TRBV12-3/TRBV12-4	.	TRBJ2-1	ASSYDNEQF
TRBV6-6	.	TRBJ2-7	ASRTGQTYEQY
TRBV2	.	TRBJ2-2	ASSETQTGELF
TRBV7-8	TRBD1	TRBJ2-1	ASSLGPEQGSEQF
TRBV6-1	.	TRBJ1-1	ASSELAAGF
TRBV3-1	.	TRBJ2-1	ASSQDRAYNEQF
TRBV7-9	.	TRBJ1-2	ASSPTGFEGYT
TRBV24-1	.	TRBJ2-6	ATSEPGLDSGANVLT
TRBV30	.	TRBJ2-1	AWTSSWGLPPF
TRBV5-1	TRBD1	TRBJ2-3	ASSLGDRMFFGTDTQY
TRBV6-6	TRBD1	TRBJ2-7	ASTLAQTGEAEQY
TRBV20-1	TRBD2	TRBJ2-1	SANPTSGILSTHNEQF
TRBV2	.	TRBJ1-1	ASTDITTGTTEAF
TRBV3-1	.	TRBJ2-7	ASSQVLAVEQY